Below are 27 T cell receptor beta chains sequenced from a single sample in a study of T cells in Graves' hyperthyroidism and ophthalmopathy (dated by TCRdb to between 2018 and 2021). Library generation was performed with multiplex PCR. Sequencing took place on an Illumina HiSeq 2000. The TCR beta CDR3 regions were amplified from RNA transcripts. The first round of RT-PCR for the TCR CDR3 was performed with the HTBI primer set and the Qiagen OneStep RT-PCR kit. In-frame beta chains were kept once TCRdb had trimmed the public reads at Q25 with fastp and called clones with MiXCR. Identical CDR3 protein sequences are pooled into one entry, listed with their most common genes and DNA. In all, the sample holds 550,000 to 650,000 distinct CDR3 sequences, and around 13% of those were seen once. In total, the top ten clones hold more than 5% of the sample. Sequenced: blood. The source is a woman in her twenties or thirties with Graves' hyperthyroidism that later progressed to Graves' ophthalmopathy.

This clonotype has just a few counts. The chain combines TRBV20-1 with TRBJ1-1; D is unresolved. The CDR3 extends over 13 amino acids. V was cut by 1 base and J by 1 base, with 7 bases left in between. Germline loops: CDR1 DFQATT, CDR2 SNEGSKA (reference sequence). In DNA form, the CDR3 reads TGCAGTGCTAGAGGTACCGAGAACACTGAAGCTTTCTTT. Translating it yields CSARGTENTEAFF.

This clonotype was seen at least ten times. The chain combines TRBV12-3 or TRBV12-4 with TRBJ1-5; no clear D gene. The CDR3 loop spans 14 amino acids. The germline V and J ends were trimmed by 4 bases and 1 base, with 8 bases remaining between them. The CDR3 nucleotides are TGTGCCAGCAGTTATTCGGGAAGCAATCAGCCCCAGCATTTT. Translating it yields CASSYSGSNQPQHF.

This clonotype occurred many times. This chain uses TRBV20-1 with TRBJ1-5; D call uncertain. Between the trimmed V and J ends, which lost 4 bases and 4 bases, there was a span of 8 bases. CDR3 length: 12 residues. Germline-derived CDR1 and CDR2 are DFQATT and SNEGSKA (reference sequence). The CDR3 DNA reads TGCAGTGCTAAAGAGGGAAATCAGCCCCAGCATTTT. It encodes CSAKEGNQPQHF.

Of note for this clonotype: At one end, the junction sequence differs from germline, possibly due to a read error. The V call is TRBV3-1, the J call TRBJ2-7; 12 bases are shared with TRBD2. The germline gives CDR1 LGHDT, CDR2 YNNKEL (reference sequence). There are 15 residues in the CDR3. CDR3 sequence (DNA): TGTACCAGCAGCCAAATGTCGACTAGCGGGAGTGGGCAGTACTTC. As protein: CTSSQMSTSGSGQYF.

This clonotype was recorded at least ten times. This chain uses TRBV12-3 or TRBV12-4 with TRBJ2-7, with D maybe TRBD1 (6 bases). There are 12 residues in the CDR3. V lost 6 bases to trimming and J lost 3 bases, with 9 bases between them. The CDR3 loop reads CASRDSHYEQYF. DNA for the CDR3: TGTGCCAGCAGGGACAGCCACTACGAGCAGTACTTC.

The sample holds many counts of this clonotype. This sequence joins TRBV11-2 and TRBJ2-7, with a weak D call TRBD1 (5 bases). Germline V gives CDR1 SGHAT, CDR2 FQNNGV. The V end was cut by 1 base, the J end by 4 bases, with 14 bases between. The CDR3 consists of 15 residues. CDR3 sequence reads: CASSLARPDIYEQYF. The CDR3, as DNA: TGTGCCAGCAGCTTAGCCCGTCCGGACATTTACGAGCAGTACTTC.

This clonotype was counted many times. The chain is built from TRBV12-3 or TRBV12-4 and TRBJ1-1; no definite D call. The CDR3 sequence is 12 residues long. V was clipped by 5 bases and J by 1 base, with 5 bases between them. As DNA, the CDR3 is TGTGCCAGCAGTAGACGGAACACTGAAGCTTTCTTT. Its protein is CASSRRNTEAFF.

The table lists this clonotype with a few counts. CDR3 loop: CSPRREVHNEQFF. In DNA form, the CDR3 reads TGCAGCCCACGGCGGGAGGTCCACAATGAGCAGTTCTTC. This chain joins TRBV20-1 and TRBJ2-1; 8 nucleotides align to TRBD2. The CDR3 runs 13 residues. Germline V gene lookup returns CDR1 DFQATT and CDR2 SNEGSKA (reference sequence).

This clonotype occurred a few times. This chain connects TRBV10-3 to TRBJ1-1; D is ambiguous. The V end lost 1 base, the J end lost 1 base, and 7 bases lay between the germline ends. CDR1 is ENHRY and CDR2 is SYGVKD in the germline V gene. This CDR3 is 14 amino acids long. CDR3 sequence: CAISELGTNTEAFF. As DNA, the CDR3 is TGTGCCATCAGTGAGTTGGGCACGAACACTGAAGCTTTCTTT.

Worth noting for this clonotype: Since a much larger clone is just one base distant, this may be a read error. This chain joins TRBV24-1 and TRBJ1-1, with 8 bases identical to TRBD1. The CDR3 covers 13 residues. Germline loops: CDR1 KGHDR, CDR2 SFDVKD. Written as DNA, the CDR3 is TGTGCCGCCAGTGACAGGGGCAACACTGAAGCTTTCTTT. This translates into CAASDRGNTEAFF.

This clonotype was seen a single time. A much larger clonotype is one base distant, so this may be a read error. The rearrangement uses TRBV7-9 and TRBJ1-1, with a tentative D call TRBD1 (5 bases). Germline assignment: CDR1 SEHNR and CDR2 FQNEAQ (reference sequence). This CDR3 has 15 amino acids. The CDR3 bases are TGTGCCAGCAGCTCTGGGGGTAGGTGGAACACTGAAGCTCTCTTT. It specifies CASSSGGRWNTEALF.

The rearrangement uses TRBV3-1 and TRBJ2-1; 9 bases line up with TRBD2. In germline, CDR1 is LGHDT, CDR2 YNNKEL (reference sequence). The CDR3 consists of 17 residues. The J segment lost 4 bases and the V segment lost 0 bases, leaving 7 bases of the junction unmatched. Here the CDR3 DNA reads TGTGCCAGCAGCCAAGAAGGGGGCGGGAGGGCATACAATGAGCAGTTCTTC. Amino acids: CASSQEGGGRAYNEQFF.

This clonotype was counted ten times or more. The chain carries TRBV3-1 and TRBJ1-1; 7 nucleotides line up with TRBD1. After removal of 0 bases from V and 10 bases from J, the junction contained 5 bases not matched to a gene. The length of the CDR3 is 13 residues. The germline CDR1 and CDR2 sequences are LGHDT and YNNKEL (reference sequence). The DNA of the CDR3 is TGTGCCAGCAGCCAAGAACGACAGGGAAGAGCTTTCTTT. Amino acid sequence: CASSQERQGRAFF.

This clonotype showed up just once. The V and J genes are TRBV6-4 and TRBJ2-1; perhaps TRBD2 as D (6 bases). V was trimmed by 0 bases and J by 10 bases, leaving 10 bases between them. Germline CDR1 is MRHNA and CDR2 is SNTAGT. There are 13 residues in the CDR3. The CDR3 region is CASSDSGGSEQFF. The CDR3 DNA is TGTGCCAGCAGTGACTCGGGGGGTAGCGAGCAGTTCTTC.

This clonotype was counted many times. This chain joins TRBV5-5 and TRBJ2-7, with 8 bases matching TRBD2. Germline CDR1 is SGHKS and CDR2 is YYEKEE (reference sequence). This CDR3 comprises 14 residues. The V segment lost 0 bases and the J segment 3 bases; nucleotides outside the gene matches: 2. CDR3 sequence reads: CASSLAGGGYEQYF. The CDR3 bases are TGTGCCAGCAGCTTGGCCGGGGGGGGCTACGAGCAGTACTTC.

This clonotype has just a few counts. V and J are TRBV18 and TRBJ2-3; 7 bases line up with TRBD2. J was trimmed by 2 bases and V by 3 bases; bases with no gene match: 11. The CDR3 consists of 17 residues. Germline CDR1 KGHSH, CDR2 LQKENI. The CDR3 DNA sequence: TGTGCCAGCTCACCCGGATGGGGCGGGAGACTCACAGATACGCAGTATTTT. Protein: CASSPGWGGRLTDTQYF.

The table lists this clonotype with many counts. The DNA for the CDR3 is TGCAGTGCTAACTCGGGGACAGCCTACGAGCAGTACTTC. Its protein product is CSANSGTAYEQYF. The chain carries TRBV20-1 and TRBJ2-7; 7 bases match TRBD1. V lost 4 bases to trimming and J lost 2 bases; unmatched junction nucleotides: 5. Germline CDR1 DFQATT, CDR2 SNEGSKA (reference sequence). This CDR3 has 13 amino acids.

In its sample, this clonotype was seen many times. CDR3 region: CASTWTGQETQYF. The CDR3 DNA follows: TGTGCCAGCACCTGGACAGGGCAAGAGACCCAGTACTTC. This sequence joins TRBV7-2 and TRBJ2-5, with TRBD1 matching over 8 bases. There are 13 residues in the CDR3. V gave up 7 bases and J gave up 2 bases; unmatched junction bases: 3. Germline lookup yields CDR1 SGHTA and CDR2 FQGNSA. Full variable domain (missing parts from reference TRBV7-2 and TRBJ2-5): GAGVSQSPSNKVTEKGKDVELRCDPISGHTALYWYRQSLGQGLEFLIYFQGNSAPDKSGLPSDRFSAERTGGSVSTLTIQRTQQEDSAVYLCASTWTGQETQYFGPGTRLLVL.

This clonotype was seen repeatedly, ten times or more. This chain connects TRBV30 to TRBJ2-6, with D uncertain. V was pared by 8 bases and J by 0 bases, with 2 bases between. This CDR3 region has 11 residues. Looked up from germline, CDR1 is GTSNPN and CDR2 is SVGIG (reference sequence). The CDR3 protein is CAISGANVLTF. CDR3 DNA: TGTGCCATCTCTGGGGCCAACGTCCTGACTTTC.

The genes are TRBV9 and TRBJ2-7; 7 bases match TRBD1. The CDR3 contains 15 residues. V shed 4 bases, J shed 4 bases, and the junction held 11 bases outside the gene matches. Per germline, CDR1 SGDLS and CDR2 YYNGEE. Written as DNA, the CDR3 is TGTGCCAGCAGCACCCTCGGGACAGCCGTGTACGAGCAGTACTTC. It codes for CASSTLGTAVYEQYF.

This clonotype occurred a few times. The rearrangement uses TRBV9 and TRBJ2-7, with 8 bases identical to TRBD1. Germline CDR1 SGDLS, CDR2 YYNGEE. This CDR3 spans 13 amino acids. Trimming took 3 bases from V and 7 from J; bases not matched to a gene: 6. In DNA, the CDR3 is TGTGCCAGCAGCGACAGGGGGAAGGGGGAGCAGTACTTC. Its protein product is CASSDRGKGEQYF.

The chain has TRBV19 and TRBJ1-2, with D possibly being TRBD1 (5 bases). Trimming left V 5 bases short and J 3 bases short, with 19 bases between. The germline V gene has CDR1 LNHDA and CDR2 SQIVND (reference sequence). The CDR3 contains 16 residues. CDR3 DNA: TGTGCCAGTAGTTGGGGGGGTGGGGCCGGCGACTATGGCTACACCTTC. Protein product: CASSWGGGAGDYGYTF.

On this clonotype: A much larger clone differs by one base, so this may be a read error. This chain links TRBV7-8 with TRBJ1-5; perhaps TRBD1 as D (6 bases). The germline V gene has CDR1 SGHVS and CDR2 FQNEAQ. CDR3 size: 16 residues. The CDR3 sequence is CARSPGTRASNQPQHF. The DNA for the CDR3 is TGTGCCCGCAGCCCAGGGACACGGGCTAGCAATCAGCCCCAGCATTTT. Filled out from reference TRBV7-8 and TRBJ1-5, the complete variable domain reads GAGVSQSPRYKVAKRGQDVALRCDPISGHVSLFWYQQALGQGPEFLTYFQNEAQLDKSGLPSDRFFAERPEGSVSTLKIQRTQQEDSAVYLCARSPGTRASNQPQHFGDGTRLSIL.

This clonotype has just a few counts. The V call is TRBV7-9, the J call TRBJ2-3; 11 positions agree with TRBD2. With 7 bases clipped from V and 1 base from J, the junction kept 7 bases outside the gene matches. CDR3 length: 16 residues. Germline V lookup: CDR1 SEHNR, CDR2 FQNEAQ (reference sequence). The DNA for the CDR3 is TGTGCCAGCACAACGGGACTAGCGGACCGCACAGATACGCAGTATTTT. It specifies CASTTGLADRTDTQYF. Based on the CDR3 plus reference TRBV7-9 and TRBJ2-3, the full variable domain is DTGVSQNPRHKITKRGQNVTFRCDPISEHNRLYWYRQTLGQGPEFLTYFQNEAQLEKSRLLSDRFSAERPKGSFSTLEIQRTEQGDSAMYLCASTTGLADRTDTQYFGPGTRLTVL.

This clonotype was recorded at least ten times. The genes are TRBV20-1 and TRBJ2-3, with 10 bases aligning to TRBD2. Trimming took 0 bases from V and 5 from J; bases not matched to a gene: 8. Germline V gene sequence: CDR1 DFQATT, CDR2 SNEGSKA (reference sequence). CDR3 length equals 16 residues. CDR3 sequence reads: CSARDLSGRAIDTQYF. Written as DNA, the CDR3 is TGCAGTGCTAGAGATCTGAGCGGGAGGGCCATAGATACGCAGTATTTT.

This clonotype has a count of ten or more. V and J are TRBV2 and TRBJ2-5; TRBD2 aligns across 11 bases. V gave up 8 bases and J gave up 3 bases; unmatched junction bases: 8. The CDR3 runs 15 residues. The germline CDR1 and CDR2 sequences are SNHLY and FYNNEI. CDR3 sequence (DNA): TGTGCCAGCCTCCAAGGGGGACTAGCGGAAGAGACCCAGTACTTC. Residues: CASLQGGLAEETQYF.

This clonotype came up many times. The chain combines TRBV20-1 with TRBJ2-1; 9 bases fit TRBD2. The CDR3 runs 16 residues. Germline values: CDR1 DFQATT, CDR2 SNEGSKA (reference sequence). V gave up 5 bases and J gave up 0 bases; unmatched junction bases: 8. CDR3 in amino acids: CSALTAGGPSYNEQFF. The DNA for the CDR3 is TGCAGTGCTCTTACAGCGGGAGGACCCTCCTACAATGAGCAGTTCTTC.